This passage covers 31 T cell receptor beta chains from one sample sequenced in a study of control samples from healthy donors and cancer patients. Here immunoSEQ multiplex PCR was the method, and the copy in TCRdb shows in-frame clones only, minus some. The sample contains about 40,000 clones, around nine tenths of which appear only once. Sample: blood. The receptors stem from a woman aged 45 to 65 in good health.

The chain links TRBV28 to TRBJ2-7; D perhaps matches TRBD1 (5 bases). Germline CDR1 reads MDHEN; CDR2 reads SYDVKM. Trimming took 5 bases from V and 3 from J, leaving 17 bases between them. The CDR3 sequence is 15 residues long. In DNA, the CDR3 is TGTGCCAGCAGTCCACTGGGGCAGCTAATCTACGAGCAGTACTTC. Translated, it gives CASSPLGQLIYEQYF.

V gene TRBV21-1 combines with J gene TRBJ1-2; the DNA was not used to check the table's D call, TRBD1. TRBV21-1 is a pseudogene segment. The CDR3 sequence is 14 residues long. CDR3 nucleotides: TGTGCCAGCAGCGCCCCCGAGACAGAGGTGGGCTACACCTTC. Residues: CASSAPETEVGYTF.

V and J are TRBV25-1 and TRBJ2-7; TRBD1 matches 10 bases. CDR1 and CDR2 from the germline V gene are MGHDK and SYGVNS. The CDR3 totals 16 residues. V lost 4 bases, J lost 2 bases, and 8 bases stayed unmatched. CDR3 amino acids: CASSAPGQGSTYEQYF. CDR3 coding DNA: TGTGCCAGCAGTGCCCCGGGACAGGGGTCCACCTACGAGCAGTACTTC.

The V call is TRBV28, the J call TRBJ1-2; possibly TRBD1 for D (5 bases). The CDR3 runs to 14 residues. Trimming removed 5 bases at V and 2 bases at J, with 12 bases between. The germline CDR1 and CDR2 sequences are MDHEN and SYDVKM. The CDR3 loop reads CASSIIRGNYGYTF. For the CDR3, the DNA is TGTGCCAGCAGTATTATACGGGGCAACTATGGCTACACCTTC.

This chain uses TRBV19 with TRBJ1-1, with D unresolved. This CDR3 region has 14 residues. Germline values: CDR1 LNHDA, CDR2 SQIVND (reference sequence). Trimming took 9 bases from V and 0 from J, leaving 14 bases between them. CDR3 residues: CASRTLTMNTEAFF. CDR3 sequence (DNA): TGTGCCAGCAGGACGTTGACCATGAACACTGAAGCTTTCTTT.

This chain connects TRBV3-1 (or the pseudogene TRBV3-2) to TRBJ1-2; D unclear. Trimming stripped 3 bases from V and 8 bases from J, with 10 bases between. CDR3 length: 12 amino acids. Per the germline V gene, CDR1 is LGHDT and CDR2 is YNNKEL (reference sequence). Here the CDR3 DNA reads TGTGCCAGCAGCCAGGCCCGCGGCGGCTACACCTTC. This gives the protein CASSQARGGYTF.

This clone counts as medium-sized. The V gene is TRBV6-4, the J gene TRBJ2-1; 8 bases match TRBD2. With 3 bases clipped from V and 5 bases from J, the junction kept 6 bases outside the gene matches. CDR1 is MRHNA and CDR2 is SNTAGT in the germline V gene. This CDR3 has 15 amino acids. Written as DNA, the CDR3 is TGTGCCAGCAGTGAGGGTAGCGGGGCCAACAATGAGCAGTTCTTC. Its protein product is CASSEGSGANNEQFF.

The genes are TRBV4-3 and TRBJ1-4, with D possibly matching TRBD1 (5 bases). Trimming left V 0 bases short and J 4 bases short, with 12 bases between. CDR1 is LGHNA, CDR2 YSLEER, per germline. The CDR3 covers 16 residues. CDR3 nucleotides: TGCGCCAGCAGCCAAGATCGCAGGGTCATTAATGAAAAACTGTTTTTT. Protein product: CASSQDRRVINEKLFF.

The chain couples TRBV29-1 to TRBJ2-2; the match to TRBD2 covers 15 bases. Germline CDR1 reads SQVTM; CDR2 reads ANQGSEA. Germline trimming cut 5 bases from V and 4 bases from J; bases unmatched to any gene: 8. This CDR3 has 17 amino acids. CDR3 coding DNA: TGCAGCGTTTCCGGACTAGCGGGGGGGCCGGGCACCGGGGAGCTGTTTTTT. It is translated as CSVSGLAGGPGTGELFF.

This sequence joins TRBV18 and TRBJ2-7; D unclear. Germline-derived CDR1 and CDR2 are KGHSH and LQKENI. The CDR3 loop spans 13 amino acids. V was clipped by 1 base and J by 9 bases, with 13 bases between them. In nucleotides, the CDR3 is TGTGCCAGCTCACCACAAATTGGTACCCGGCAGTACTTC. Translation: CASSPQIGTRQYF.

The rearrangement links TRBV29-1 to TRBJ2-1; 7 nucleotides line up with TRBD1. CDR1 SQVTM and CDR2 ANQGSEA come from the germline V gene. This CDR3 contains 13 residues. V trimming: 3 bases; J trimming: 10 bases; junction bases outside the gene matches: 9. CDR3 region: CSVDPKGAREQFF. The CDR3, as DNA: TGCAGCGTTGACCCTAAGGGGGCGAGAGAGCAGTTCTTC.

V and J are TRBV5-4 and TRBJ1-3, with D perhaps matching TRBD1 (6 bases). The CDR3 has 14 residues. Trimming shortened V by 8 bases and J by 2 bases, and 14 bases separated the two germline ends. Per the germline V gene, CDR1 is SGHNT and CDR2 is YYREEE (reference sequence). Written as DNA, the CDR3 is TGTGCCAGTAAGCTAGCAGGGGCTGGAAACACCATATATTTT. Translated, it gives CASKLAGAGNTIYF.

The gene calls are TRBV19 and TRBJ1-1, with D possibly TRBD1 on 6 matching bases. Germline V CDR1 and CDR2: LNHDA, SQIVND (reference sequence). The CDR3 is 14 residues long. The V and J ends lost 5 bases and 4 bases respectively, with 14 bases between them. In DNA, the CDR3 is TGTGCCAGTAGTCCTCGAGGGGGGAGCACTGAAGCTTTCTTT. This sequence encodes CASSPRGGSTEAFF.

The chain links TRBV2 to TRBJ2-5; 9 nucleotides line up with TRBD1. This CDR3 is built from 14 residues. The V gene's germline CDR1 is SNHLY and CDR2 FYNNEI. With V trimmed by 6 bases and J by 5 bases, 7 bases remained unmatched. The CDR3 coding sequence is TGTGCCAGCAGGCGAACAGGGGGCGTTGAGACCCAGTACTTC. Translation: CASRRTGGVETQYF.

The V and J genes are TRBV7-2 and TRBJ1-2, with TRBD1 as a possible D gene (6 bases). The germline V and J ends were trimmed by 1 base and 3 bases, with 9 bases remaining between them. This CDR3 is built from 14 residues. Germline CDR1 is SGHTA and CDR2 is FQGNSA. The CDR3 bases are TGTGCCAGCAGCTTAGGGGGGACATACTATGGCTACACCTTC. Translating it yields CASSLGGTYYGYTF.

The J gene is TRBJ2-7, the V gene TRBV4-1; 14 bases fit TRBD2. V gave up 0 bases and J gave up 4 bases; unmatched junction bases: 5. The CDR3 is 17 amino acids. Germline V CDR1 and CDR2: MGHRA, YSYEKL. CDR3 DNA sequence: TGCGCCAGCAGCCAAGAGCCCGGGACTAGCGGGAGTTACGAGCAGTACTTC. Its protein product is CASSQEPGTSGSYEQYF.

V is TRBV7-9 and J is TRBJ1-1, with D possibly matching TRBD1 (6 bases). Germline-derived CDR1 and CDR2 are SEHNR and FQNEAQ (reference sequence). The ends were cut back, 4 bases at V and 8 bases at J, with 20 bases in the middle. The CDR3 sequence is 15 residues long. CDR3 nucleotides: TGTGCCAGCAGCTCCCCTTCATCAGGGGCGTTCGAAGCTTTCTTT. It encodes CASSSPSSGAFEAFF.

This chain links TRBV3-1 (or the pseudogene TRBV3-2) with TRBJ1-4; D unresolved. V lost 3 bases, J lost 0 bases, and 23 bases lay in between. The CDR3 runs 20 residues. Germline V CDR1 and CDR2: LGHDT, YNNKEL (reference sequence). The DNA for the CDR3 is TGTGCCAGCAGCCAGCCTGTGGGCCGATGTTGGTGCGCAACTAATGAAAAACTGTTTTTT. Amino acid sequence: CASSQPVGRCWCATNEKLFF.

In regard to this clone: One end of the junction varies from germline; a read error may be responsible. The rearrangement links TRBV9 to TRBJ2-2; D may be TRBD1 (6 bases). Germline V gives CDR1 SGDLS, CDR2 YYNGEE. The CDR3 has 20 residues. The CDR3 region is CASSVEGMGHGVKNAGELFF. The DNA of the CDR3 is TGTGCCAGCAGCGTAGAGGGGATGGGACATGGTGTAAAGAACGCCGGGGAGCTGTTTTTT.

The DNA for the CDR3 is TGCGCCAGCAGCCAGGCGGCTAGTGGACAGCCCTACGAGCAGTACTTC. Protein: CASSQAASGQPYEQYF. The rearrangement uses TRBV4-3 and TRBJ2-7, with D perhaps TRBD1 (6 bases). The CDR3 runs to 16 residues. Looked up from germline, CDR1 is LGHNA and CDR2 is YSLEER. V was clipped by 3 bases and J by 2 bases, with 17 bases between them.

The chain uses TRBV30 and TRBJ1-5; D unclear. The CDR3 totals 14 residues. The V end was cut by 4 bases, the J end by 3 bases, with 13 bases between. CDR1 and CDR2 (germline): GTSNPN, SVGIG (reference sequence). CDR3 DNA: TGTGCCTGGAATCGAGGGTACCCCAATCAGCCCCAGCATTTT. It specifies CAWNRGYPNQPQHF. Together with reference TRBV30 and TRBJ1-5, the CDR3 gives the full variable domain: SQTIHQWPATLVQPVGSPLSLECTVEGTSNPNLYWYRQAAGRGLQLLFYSVGIGQISSEVPQNLSASRPQDRQFILSSKKLLLSDSGFYLCAWNRGYPNQPQHFGDGTRLSIL.

The chain recombines TRBV15 with TRBJ1-3; D might be TRBD1 (5 bases). The germline V gene encodes CDR1 LNHNV and CDR2 YYDKDF (reference sequence). With 1 base removed from V and 2 bases from J, the gap between germline ends came to 15 bases. The CDR3 length is 17 residues. This CDR3 is CATSRAGGAAAGNTIYF. The CDR3 DNA sequence: TGTGCCACCAGCAGAGCCGGAGGGGCAGCTGCTGGAAACACCATATATTTT.

This rearrangement joins TRBV4-1 to TRBJ2-4, with 11 bases lining up with TRBD1. Germline CDR1 reads MGHRA; CDR2 reads YSYEKL. Trimming removed 2 bases from V and 8 bases from J; junction bases left unmatched: 8. There are 16 residues in the CDR3. The CDR3 reads CASSQSSGTGGHIQYF. The CDR3 coding sequence is TGCGCCAGCAGCCAATCGTCCGGGACAGGGGGTCACATTCAGTACTTC.

This chain joins TRBV5-5 and TRBJ2-7; 8 nucleotides match TRBD2. Germline lookup yields CDR1 SGHKS and CDR2 YYEKEE (reference sequence). The CDR3 length is 12 residues. Here the CDR3 reads CASITPGGAMVV. The DNA of the CDR3 is TGTGCCAGCATCACTCCCGGGGGGGCAATGGTGGTC.

The rearrangement joins TRBV28 to TRBJ2-7; the D is unclear. Looked up from germline, CDR1 is MDHEN and CDR2 is SYDVKM. With 3 bases removed from V and 0 bases from J, the gap between germline ends came to 0 bases. This CDR3 region has 11 residues. The CDR3 DNA sequence: TGTGCCAGCAGTTTCTCCTACGAGCAGTACTTC. Protein sequence: CASSFSYEQYF.

The chain is built from TRBV9 and TRBJ2-1, with 7 bases fitting TRBD1. The ends lost 1 base at V and 10 bases at J; junction bases unmatched: 5. The CDR3 covers 13 residues. The germline V gene has CDR1 SGDLS and CDR2 YYNGEE. CDR3 region: CASSVQGEGEQFF. In nucleotides, the CDR3 is TGTGCCAGCAGCGTACAGGGGGAAGGCGAGCAGTTCTTC.

This chain uses TRBV28 with TRBJ1-2; no clear D gene. Trimming removed 6 bases from V and 3 bases from J, with 11 bases in between. In germline, CDR1 is MDHEN, CDR2 SYDVKM. This CDR3 comprises 13 residues. CDR3 residues: CASSSAGYYGYTF. The CDR3 DNA sequence: TGTGCCAGCAGCAGCGCCGGGTACTATGGCTACACCTTC.

The chain employs TRBV5-4 and TRBJ2-1, with 11 positions matching TRBD2. With V trimmed by 0 bases and J by 4 bases, 3 bases remained unmatched. CDR1 SGHNT and CDR2 YYREEE come from the germline V gene (reference sequence). The CDR3 consists of 16 residues. The CDR3 DNA reads TGTGCCAGCAGCTTGGAGGTAGCGGGGGGGTACAATGAGCAGTTCTTC. This gives the protein CASSLEVAGGYNEQFF.

V usage is TRBV6-5 and J usage is TRBJ1-1; no firm D call. This CDR3 spans 11 amino acids. V lost 9 bases, J lost 8 bases, and 13 bases lay in between. Germline V gives CDR1 MNHEY, CDR2 SVGAGI. CDR3 nucleotides: TGTGCCAGTGGTCTGGGGTACGAAGCTTTCTTT. Its translation is CASGLGYEAFF.

The chain recombines TRBV6-5 with TRBJ1-6, with D hard to call. This CDR3 comprises 14 residues. Germline CDR1 and CDR2: MNHEY and SVGAGI. The V and J ends lost 2 bases and 7 bases respectively, with 9 bases between them. CDR3 DNA: TGTGCCAGCAGTTACGGGCCAATCAATTCACCCCTCCACTTT. This codes for CASSYGPINSPLHF.

The chain has TRBV29-1 and TRBJ2-1; possibly TRBD1 for D (5 bases). Germline V lookup: CDR1 SQVTM, CDR2 ANQGSEA. V lost 0 bases to trimming and J lost 4 bases, with 13 bases between them. This CDR3 is 15 amino acids long. The CDR3 sequence: CSVEDQGRVYNEQFF. The CDR3 DNA follows: TGCAGCGTTGAAGATCAGGGCAGGGTATACAATGAGCAGTTCTTC.